Each of the 21 T cell receptor beta chains below was sequenced from the same sample in a study of cytomegalovirus exposure and HLA in healthy donors. This table comes from immunoSEQ multiplex PCR, and its TCRdb copy is limited to in-frame clones, with some not included. The table lists about 73,000 clones, approximately 90% of them singletons. The sequenced sample consisted of PBMCs. The receptor source for this set is a woman aged 18-30 years in good health and CMV-seropositive.

V is TRBV6-1 and J is TRBJ1-5; TRBD1 matches 7 bases. Germline V gene sequence: CDR1 MNHNS, CDR2 SASEGT. The CDR3 length is 14 residues. The junction had 9 bases not matched to a gene; V was cut back by 7 bases and J by 6 bases. CDR3 sequence: CASTTLQGGQPQHF. The CDR3 bases are TGTGCCAGCACGACTCTCCAGGGGGGTCAGCCCCAGCATTTT.

V gene TRBV11-2 combines with J gene TRBJ2-7; D is perhaps TRBD2 (5 bases). Germline assignment: CDR1 SGHAT and CDR2 FQNNGV. The CDR3 runs to 15 residues. The V gene lost 3 bases and the J gene lost 0 bases, with 12 bases spanning the gap. The CDR3 nucleotides read TGTGCCAGCAGCTTGAATGGGGAGAGCTCCTACGAGCAGTACTTC. Its protein product is CASSLNGESSYEQYF. Drawing the rest from reference TRBV11-2 and TRBJ2-7, the complete variable domain is EAGVAQSPRYKIIEKRQSVAFWCNPISGHATLYWYQQILGQGPKLLIQFQNNGVVDDSQLPKDRFSAERLKGVDSTLKIQPAKLEDSAVYLCASSLNGESSYEQYFGPGTRLTVT.

The J gene is TRBJ2-2, the V gene TRBV18; 13 bases align to TRBD2. Germline CDR1 KGHSH, CDR2 LQKENI. The trim removed 5 bases at V and 1 base at J, leaving 7 bases unmatched. The CDR3 has 18 residues. CDR3 coding DNA: TGTGCCAGCTCATCTCCGACTAGCGGGGGGATGAACACCGGGGAGCTGTTTTTT. Translated: CASSSPTSGGMNTGELFF. The whole variable domain, remainder taken from reference TRBV18 and TRBJ2-2, is NAGVMQNPRHLVRRRGQEARLRCSPMKGHSHVYWYRQLPEEGLKFMVYLQKENIIDESGMPKERFSAEFPKEGPSILRIQQVVRGDSAAYFCASSSPTSGGMNTGELFFGEGSRLTVL.

The chain uses TRBV5-1 and TRBJ2-2, with D possibly being TRBD1 (6 bases). This CDR3 is 14 amino acids long. CDR1 and CDR2 (germline): SGHRS, YFSETQ. Deletions cut 4 bases from V and 1 base from J, with 8 bases between. Here the CDR3 reads CASSTGQNTGELFF. The CDR3 nucleotides read TGCGCCAGCAGCACGGGACAGAACACCGGGGAGCTGTTTTTT.

The chain is built from TRBV4-2 and TRBJ2-1; 8 positions match TRBD2. The CDR3 runs to 14 residues. V was clipped by 3 bases and J by 3 bases; unmatched bases: 1. CDR1 LGHNA and CDR2 YNFKEQ come from the germline V gene. The CDR3 bases are TGTGCCAGCAGCCACGGGGGGGACTACAATGAGCAGTTCTTC. It specifies CASSHGGDYNEQFF.

The V and J genes are TRBV27 and TRBJ2-3, with D possibly being TRBD2 (8 bases). CDR3 length: 18 residues. Trimming left V 8 bases short and J 0 bases short, with 24 bases between. Germline lookup yields CDR1 MNHEY and CDR2 SMNVEV (reference sequence). CDR3 DNA sequence: TGTGCCAGCGTCAGGGGGGGCGGGAGGCCGATTAGCACAGATACGCAGTATTTT. Its translation: CASVRGGGRPISTDTQYF.

The chain is built from TRBV4-1 and TRBJ2-7; 11 bases match TRBD1. V shed 4 bases and J 3 bases; nucleotides not matched to a gene: 14. Germline V CDR1 and CDR2: MGHRA, YSYEKL. The CDR3 consists of 18 residues. The CDR3 loop reads CASSPNKGGQGDFYEQYF. The CDR3 coding sequence is TGCGCCAGCAGCCCCAACAAGGGGGGACAGGGGGACTTCTACGAGCAGTACTTC.

This chain uses TRBV7-2 with TRBJ1-2, with D possibly TRBD1 on 6 matching bases. The germline V gene has CDR1 SGHTA and CDR2 FQGNSA. The CDR3 loop spans 16 amino acids. With 10 bases removed from V and 4 bases from J, the gap between germline ends came to 25 bases. CDR3 coding DNA: TGTGCCATCGGGCAAGGGGGGGCGTGGAATGGCTATGGCTACACCTTC. Amino acids: CAIGQGGAWNGYGYTF.

This chain links TRBV7-6 with TRBJ2-7, with 8 positions matching TRBD1. Germline V gene lookup returns CDR1 SGHVS and CDR2 FNYEAQ. The CDR3 sequence is 13 residues long. The trim removed 5 bases at V and 3 bases at J, leaving 3 bases unmatched. The CDR3 bases are TGTGCCAGCAGCATAGGACAGGGCTACGAGCAGTACTTC. It translates to CASSIGQGYEQYF.

The rearrangement uses TRBV4-3 and TRBJ1-4, with TRBD1 identical over 9 bases. This CDR3 contains 15 residues. The trim removed 6 bases at V and 8 bases at J, leaving 10 bases unmatched. Germline V gene sequence: CDR1 LGHNA, CDR2 YSLEER. For the CDR3, the DNA is TGCGCCAGCAGTCCAAAACAGGGGGCAGGCGAAAAACTGTTTTTT. Translation: CASSPKQGAGEKLFF.

This chain links TRBV25-1 with TRBJ2-6; 8 bases fit TRBD1. CDR1 and CDR2 (germline): MGHDK, SYGVNS. CDR3 length: 16 residues. Trimming cost V 5 bases and J 2 bases; bases outside gene matches: 5. The CDR3 loop reads CASSQETGAGANVLTF. The CDR3 DNA follows: TGTGCCAGCAGTCAGGAGACAGGGGCTGGGGCCAACGTCCTGACTTTC.

V usage is TRBV2 and J usage is TRBJ1-3; 8 bases line up with TRBD1. CDR3 length equals 18 residues. The J segment lost 1 base and the V segment lost 0 bases, leaving 8 bases of the junction unmatched. Germline lookup yields CDR1 SNHLY and CDR2 FYNNEI. This CDR3 is CASSEAQPGGWSGNTIYF. In DNA form, the CDR3 reads TGTGCCAGCAGTGAAGCACAACCAGGGGGCTGGTCTGGAAACACCATATATTTT.

The V gene is TRBV10-3, the J gene TRBJ2-3; 7 nucleotides align to TRBD2. The CDR3 totals 15 residues. The V gene's germline CDR1 is ENHRY and CDR2 SYGVKD. The V and J ends lost 4 bases and 1 base, in that order; junction bases with no gene match: 5. CDR3 amino acids: CAISVGGGGTDTQYF. For the CDR3, the DNA is TGTGCCATCAGTGTGGGGGGAGGGGGCACAGATACGCAGTATTTT.

This clone has a single count. CDR3 sequence (DNA): TGTGCCAGCAGCTCTTACAGGCGTGGGGACGGGGAGCTGTTTTTT. Its translation: CASSSYRRGDGELFF. V and J are TRBV11-2 and TRBJ2-2; D is possibly TRBD1 (5 bases). The CDR3 consists of 15 residues. Deletions cut 4 bases from V and 7 bases from J, with 16 bases between. Germline values: CDR1 SGHAT, CDR2 FQNNGV.

This chain connects TRBV10-3 to TRBJ1-3, with 7 bases matching TRBD1. V dropped 8 bases and J dropped 2; count of bases not matched to a gene: 6. CDR3 size: 14 residues. In germline, CDR1 is ENHRY, CDR2 SYGVKD. This CDR3 reads CAIQDRKTGNTIYF. The CDR3 nucleotides read TGTGCCATCCAGGACAGGAAAACTGGAAACACCATATATTTT.

The J gene is TRBJ2-5, the V gene TRBV27; possibly TRBD1 for D (5 bases). The V gene's germline CDR1 is MNHEY and CDR2 SMNVEV (reference sequence). Trimming took off 1 base at V and 4 bases at J, with 13 bases between the two ends. This CDR3 spans 15 amino acids. Written as DNA, the CDR3 is TGTGCCAGCAGTTTATATCAGGGTAGGGGAGAGACCCAGTACTTC. It is translated as CASSLYQGRGETQYF.

This sequence joins TRBV27 and TRBJ2-7; tentative D call: TRBD2 (5 bases). From germline, CDR1 is MNHEY and CDR2 SMNVEV (reference sequence). V lost 5 bases to trimming and J lost 3 bases, with 14 bases between them. The CDR3 is 14 amino acids. The CDR3 nucleotides read TGTGCCAGCAGTGCTCGGGGATTCTTCTACGAGCAGTACTTC. Amino acid sequence: CASSARGFFYEQYF.

The chain is built from TRBV6-4 and TRBJ2-3, with D possibly being TRBD1 (5 bases). Trimming left V 4 bases short and J 8 bases short, with 16 bases between. CDR1 MRHNA and CDR2 SNTAGT come from the germline V gene. CDR3 length: 14 residues. The CDR3 coding sequence is TGTGCCAGCAGTGTCCTCAGGGATTCTGGTACGCAGTATTTT. This encodes CASSVLRDSGTQYF.

This chain links TRBV6-5 with TRBJ2-1; a possible D gene is TRBD2 (6 bases). The ends were cut back, 6 bases at V and 4 bases at J, with 16 bases in the middle. Per the germline V gene, CDR1 is MNHEY and CDR2 is SVGAGI. CDR3 size: 15 residues. The CDR3 DNA sequence: TGTGCCAGCAGCTATAGCGGAGCCGGATACAATGAGCAGTTCTTC. As protein: CASSYSGAGYNEQFF.

This chain connects TRBV9 to TRBJ1-2; 8 positions agree with TRBD1. Germline V gene lookup returns CDR1 SGDLS and CDR2 YYNGEE. Trimming at V came to 4 bases and at J to 6 bases, leaving 11 bases not matched to a gene. The CDR3 consists of 15 residues. The CDR3 DNA is TGTGCCAGCAGCCCTCTCGGACAGGGCGGTAATGGCTACACCTTC. It encodes CASSPLGQGGNGYTF.

The CDR3 nucleotides are TGTGCCAGCAGAGGAATAGCCGGGACAAAGTATTTT. This encodes CASRGIAGTKYF. This chain joins TRBV6-1 and TRBJ2-3, with D perhaps TRBD1 (6 bases). The CDR3 is 12 amino acids. Trimming took 6 bases from V and 13 from J, leaving 17 bases between them. The V gene's germline CDR1 is MNHNS and CDR2 SASEGT.